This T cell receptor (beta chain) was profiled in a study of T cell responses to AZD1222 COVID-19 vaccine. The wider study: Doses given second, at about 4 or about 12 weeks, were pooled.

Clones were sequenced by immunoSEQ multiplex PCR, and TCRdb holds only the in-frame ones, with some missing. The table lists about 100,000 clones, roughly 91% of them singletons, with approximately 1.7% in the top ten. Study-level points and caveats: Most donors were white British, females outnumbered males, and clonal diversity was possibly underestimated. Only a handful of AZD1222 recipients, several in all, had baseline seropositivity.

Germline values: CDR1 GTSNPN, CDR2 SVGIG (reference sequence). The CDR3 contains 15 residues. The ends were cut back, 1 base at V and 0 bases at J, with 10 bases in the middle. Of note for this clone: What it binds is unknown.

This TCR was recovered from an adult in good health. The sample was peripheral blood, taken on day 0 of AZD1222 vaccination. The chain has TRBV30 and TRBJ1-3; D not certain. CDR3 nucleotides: TGTGCCTGGAGTGCGGGATTTTTCTCTGGAAACACCATATATTTT. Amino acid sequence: CAWSAGFFSGNTIYF.